This is a list of T cell receptor beta chains from one sample in a study of blood T cell repertoires in COVID-19. TCRdb's table, derived via immunoSEQ multiplex PCR, lists solely in-frame clones and lacks some. In the table there are around 250,000 clones, 65% to 85% of which are singletons. The specimen was peripheral blood. The receptors derive from an elderly man with acute or convalescent COVID-19. Each CDR3 is given with its conserved first and last residue. Fields, in order: CDR3 DNA, CDR3 protein, D gene, clone size, J gene, V gene. The D gene is left open where the match is weak. The listing skips clone size in some rows; elsewhere it reads once, few, many or a size class.

CDR3 DNA: TGTGCCAGCGCTCAGACTATAAACAATGAGCAGTTCTTC
CDR3 protein: CASAQTINNEQFF
D gene: -
clone size: -
J gene: TRBJ2-1
V gene: TRBV11-3

CDR3 DNA: TGTGCCTGGGCCTCCGGGACAGAAGCTTTCTTT
CDR3 protein: CAWASGTEAFF
D gene: -
clone size: -
J gene: TRBJ1-1
V gene: TRBV30

CDR3 DNA: TGCGCCAGCAGCTGGACAGCCCGCACAGATACGCAGTATTTT
CDR3 protein: CASSWTARTDTQYF
D gene: -
clone size: -
J gene: TRBJ2-3
V gene: TRBV5-1

CDR3 DNA: TGTGCCAGCAGCTCTCAGGGAAACAATGAGCAGTTCTTC
CDR3 protein: CASSSQGNNEQFF
D gene: -
clone size: few
J gene: TRBJ2-1
V gene: TRBV3-1/TRBV3-2

CDR3 DNA: TGTGCCAGTACCCCGGGACAGGCTTACTATGGCTACACCTTC
CDR3 protein: CASTPGQAYYGYTF
D gene: TRBD1
clone size: -
J gene: TRBJ1-2
V gene: TRBV19

CDR3 DNA: TGTGCCATTAAACAGGGGGACACTTCCATAAACACTGAAGCTTTCTTT
CDR3 protein: CAIKQGDTSINTEAFF
D gene: TRBD1
clone size: -
J gene: TRBJ1-1
V gene: TRBV28

CDR3 DNA: TGTGCCAGCAGCGTAGAGGGAGTACCGAACTCACCCCTCCACTTT
CDR3 protein: CASSVEGVPNSPLHF
D gene: -
clone size: -
J gene: TRBJ1-6
V gene: TRBV9

CDR3 DNA: TGTGCCACCAGTGATTTCACTAGTAAGGGCAATGAGCAGTTCTTC
CDR3 protein: CATSDFTSKGNEQFF
D gene: -
clone size: few
J gene: TRBJ2-1
V gene: TRBV24-1

CDR3 DNA: TGTGCCAGCGGATGGTCTAGCTCCTACGAGCAGTACTTC
CDR3 protein: CASGWSSSYEQYF
D gene: -
clone size: -
J gene: TRBJ2-7
V gene: TRBV25-1

CDR3 DNA: TGTGCCAGCAGCCCCCAGGCTAACTATGGCTACACCTTC
CDR3 protein: CASSPQANYGYTF
D gene: -
clone size: -
J gene: TRBJ1-2
V gene: TRBV11-2

CDR3 DNA: TGTGCCAGTAGTATCCGTACAGATACGCAGTATTTT
CDR3 protein: CASSIRTDTQYF
D gene: -
clone size: -
J gene: TRBJ2-3
V gene: TRBV19

CDR3 DNA: TGTGCCATCAGTGCTGAGAGCATGAACACTGAAGCTTTCTTT
CDR3 protein: CAISAESMNTEAFF
D gene: -
clone size: -
J gene: TRBJ1-1
V gene: TRBV10-3

CDR3 DNA: TGTGCCTGGAGTGCCGGGACTAGCGCTAGCCATGGGGAGACCCAGTACTTC
CDR3 protein: CAWSAGTSASHGETQYF
D gene: TRBD2
clone size: -
J gene: TRBJ2-5
V gene: TRBV30

CDR3 DNA: TGTGCCAGCAGCCAGGGCGGGGGTATGTACGAGCAGTACTTC
CDR3 protein: CASSQGGGMYEQYF
D gene: TRBD2
clone size: -
J gene: TRBJ2-7
V gene: TRBV3-1/TRBV3-2

CDR3 DNA: TGTGCCTGGAGTGTTTCTCTCTCCGGAAACACCATATATTTT
CDR3 protein: CAWSVSLSGNTIYF
D gene: -
clone size: once
J gene: TRBJ1-3
V gene: TRBV30